This T cell receptor (beta chain) was documented in a study of shared clonotypes between healthy human individuals. Findings of the study overall: Across a few donors, naive CD4 shared around 5.4%, naive CD8 more than 3%, memory CD4 2% to 2.5%, memory CD8 about 0.4%.

A note on this clone: What it binds is unknown.

V was pared by 6 bases and J by 6 bases, with 15 bases between. The CDR3 is 13 amino acids. Germline values: CDR1 MDHEN, CDR2 SYDVKM. Each sorted subset replicate got 200 ng genomic DNA, 30,000 or so genomes. TCRdb keeps only in-frame clones here, not all; method: immunoSEQ multiplex PCR. This table holds approximately 250,000 clones, under 80% found once. This chain uses TRBV28 with TRBJ2-7; D might be TRBD1 (8 bases). Material for sequencing was memory CD4+ T cells sorted from blood. The subset here: CD45RA-negative fraction. The clonotype originates from a man aged 25 to 40 in good health. The CDR3 is CASRVTGEGEQYF. The CDR3 nucleotides read TGTGCCAGCAGGGTGACAGGGGAGGGCGAGCAGTACTTC.